One and the same sample provided the 3 T cell receptor beta chains below, sequenced in a study of long-term antiretroviral therapy in people with HIV. Sequencing relied on immunoSEQ assay v3.0, run at survey level. The repertoire was sequenced with immunoSEQ multiplex PCR; TCRdb's copy has only in-frame clones and lacks some. The repertoire holds more than 15,000 clones, with approximately 90% as singletons. Source: unsorted PBMCs, taken 0.7 years before starting antiretroviral therapy. All receptors come from a man aged 50 or older with HIV.

The chain carries TRBV27 and TRBJ1-5; D unclear. CDR3 length: 12 amino acids. Trimming cost V 5 bases and J 5 bases, with 7 bases left between them. The germline V gene encodes CDR1 MNHEY and CDR2 SMNVEV (reference sequence). The CDR3 nucleotides are TGTGCCAGCAGTCCCTCCGATCAGCCCCAGCATTTT. It codes for CASSPSDQPQHF.

The chain is built from TRBV5-1 and TRBJ2-3, with D perhaps given as TRBD1 or TRBD2 (5 bases each). This CDR3 has 13 amino acids. Looked up from germline, CDR1 is SGHRS and CDR2 is YFSETQ. V gave up 4 bases and J gave up 8 bases, with 14 bases separating them. CDR3 DNA sequence: TGCGCCAGCAGCCCCGATACTAGGGGTACGCAGTATTTT. Translated, it gives CASSPDTRGTQYF.

This clone is labeled large. The chain recombines TRBV7-9 with TRBJ2-1; D might be TRBD2 (6 bases). Between the trimmed V and J ends, which lost 3 bases and 2 bases, there was a span of 11 bases. Per germline, CDR1 SEHNR and CDR2 FQNEAQ (reference sequence). The CDR3 spans 15 residues. CDR3 in DNA: TGTGCCAGCAGCTTGGGGAGGTACCCCTACAATGAGCAGTTCTTC. This codes for CASSLGRYPYNEQFF.